This T cell receptor (beta chain) was profiled in a study of early T cells in non-severe SARS-CoV-2 infection. The CDR3 has 15 amino acids. Germline CDR1 MNHNS, CDR2 SASEGT. Trimming removed 6 bases at V and 0 bases at J, with 14 bases between. This clonotype is labeled as medium-sized. What it recognizes is unknown. cDNA molecules, individually, were tagged with unique molecular identifiers. Each CDR3 protein is one row after TCRdb ran MiXCR on the 5' RACE reads. The sample has about 20,000 distinct CDR3 sequences; about 4% are singletons. Regarding the study as a whole: VDJdb matching skewed toward anti-spike CD8 responses, missing private and CD4 specificities.

The TCR comes from an adult who was a healthcare worker with PCR-confirmed SARS-CoV-2 infection or an uninfected control (not recorded which). Sequencing used whole blood. V gene TRBV6-1 combines with J gene TRBJ1-2; D may be TRBD1 (6 bases). The CDR3 region is CASSQTRGSNYGYTF. The CDR3 nucleotides read TGTGCCAGCAGCCAGACCAGGGGATCTAACTATGGCTACACCTTC.